These 27 T cell receptor beta chains originate from one sample sequenced in a study of T cells after yellow fever vaccination. TCRdb reanalysed the 5' RACE reads using MiXCR and keeps one entry per CDR3 protein. The table has around 230,000 distinct CDR3 sequences, approximately 6.3% seen once. The source was CD4+ T cells sorted from PBMCs, collected on the day of the yellow fever booster vaccination. These receptors originate from a man aged 25 to 40 who received the YFV17D yellow fever vaccine.

This clonotype was detected only a few times. CDR3 in DNA: TGTGCCATCAGCCAAGCGGGAGGGCGAGAGACCCAGTACTTC. Amino acids: CAISQAGGRETQYF. This rearrangement joins TRBV10-3 to TRBJ2-5, with 10 bases that match TRBD2. This CDR3 spans 14 amino acids. Germline values: CDR1 ENHRY, CDR2 SYGVKD. The junction had 5 bases not matched to a gene; V was cut back by 6 bases and J by 4 bases.

The chain uses TRBV29-1 and TRBJ1-1; tentatively, D is TRBD1 (5 bases). V lost 5 bases and J 2 bases, leaving 9 bases between the germline ends. Germline assignment: CDR1 SQVTM and CDR2 ANQGSEA. The CDR3 length is 12 residues. Here the CDR3 reads CSVSWGNTEAFF. The CDR3 nucleotides are TGCAGCGTTTCCTGGGGCAACACTGAAGCTTTCTTT.

The chain employs TRBV5-1 and TRBJ2-2; TRBD2 matches at 7 bases. In germline, CDR1 is SGHRS, CDR2 YFSETQ. This CDR3 has 16 residues. V shed 4 bases, J shed 8 bases, and the junction held 14 bases outside the gene matches. The CDR3 reads CASSPASGPAFGELFF. CDR3 coding DNA: TGCGCCAGCAGCCCCGCTAGCGGCCCTGCTTTTGGGGAGCTGTTTTTT.

In this sample, this clonotype turned up a few times. The rearrangement joins TRBV5-4 to TRBJ2-3; D possibly corresponds to TRBD2 (6 bases). Trimming shortened V by 4 bases and J by 3 bases, and 9 bases separated the two germline ends. Germline V gives CDR1 SGHNT, CDR2 YYREEE (reference sequence). CDR3 length: 13 residues. CDR3 sequence reads: CASSTLATDTQYF. DNA of the CDR3: TGTGCCAGCAGCACACTAGCTACAGATACGCAGTATTTT.

This clonotype was detected a few times. The chain carries TRBV28 and TRBJ2-2; D gene uncertain. The V end was cut by 7 bases, the J end by 1 base, with 10 bases between. Per the germline V gene, CDR1 is MDHEN and CDR2 is SYDVKM. CDR3 length: 14 residues. The CDR3 is CASTTSGNTGELFF. The CDR3 coding sequence is TGTGCCAGCACCACCTCCGGGAACACCGGGGAGCTGTTTTTT.

This clonotype was observed a handful of times. The chain joins TRBV5-1 to TRBJ2-2; 7 nucleotides line up with TRBD1. This CDR3 region has 17 residues. V dropped 0 bases and J dropped 6; count of bases not matched to a gene: 11. Germline CDR1 SGHRS, CDR2 YFSETQ. This CDR3 reads CASSLASRTGKAGELFF. The CDR3 DNA is TGCGCCAGCAGCTTGGCCTCCCGGACAGGAAAAGCCGGGGAGCTGTTTTTT.

This chain joins TRBV28 and TRBJ1-1; 9 positions match TRBD1. Germline CDR1 is MDHEN and CDR2 is SYDVKM. The CDR3 length is 15 residues. With V trimmed by 2 bases and J by 2 bases, 3 bases remained unmatched. This CDR3 reads CASSLAGQGNTEAFF. The CDR3, as DNA: TGTGCCAGCAGTTTAGCGGGACAGGGTAACACTGAAGCTTTCTTT.

V and J are TRBV12-3 or TRBV12-4 and TRBJ2-5; D gene ambiguous. This CDR3 is 14 amino acids long. Trimming pared 5 bases from V and 2 bases from J, leaving 12 bases between. The CDR3 coding sequence is TGTGCCAGCAGTATTAGACGGCTACAAGAGACCCAGTACTTC. Amino acid sequence: CASSIRRLQETQYF.

This clonotype was observed many times. The chain is built from TRBV20-1 and TRBJ2-5; no clear D gene. Trimming took off 7 bases at V and 0 bases at J, with 12 bases between the two ends. Germline V gives CDR1 DFQATT, CDR2 SNEGSKA (reference sequence). The CDR3 covers 13 residues. The CDR3 DNA follows: TGCAGTGTCGTGGACCCGTACCAAGAGACCCAGTACTTC. It codes for CSVVDPYQETQYF.

Many counts were recorded for this clonotype. This rearrangement joins TRBV2 to TRBJ2-7; 8 bases line up with TRBD1. The CDR3 length is 12 residues. J gave up 11 bases and V 5 bases, and 8 bases lay outside the gene matches. Germline values: CDR1 SNHLY, CDR2 FYNNEI. CDR3 region: CASSIQTGAEYF. Written as DNA, the CDR3 is TGTGCCAGCAGTATACAGACAGGGGCCGAGTACTTC.

This clonotype was detected only a few times. The rearrangement uses TRBV20-1 and TRBJ2-7, with D perhaps TRBD2 (5 bases). The CDR3 is made up of 13 amino acids. Germline V CDR1 and CDR2: DFQATT, SNEGSKA (reference sequence). Deletions cut 3 bases from V and 3 bases from J, with 12 bases between. The CDR3 DNA reads TGCAGTGCTAGTAATAGCGAGCACTACGAGCAGTACTTC. Its translation is CSASNSEHYEQYF.

The V call is TRBV6-5, the J call TRBJ2-3; the D gene is possibly TRBD1 (5 bases). Trimming stripped 8 bases from V and 6 bases from J, with 18 bases between. The germline gives CDR1 MNHEY, CDR2 SVGAGI. This CDR3 contains 14 residues. CDR3 nucleotide sequence: TGTGCCAGCGGCTCCCCCAGGGTAGGCGATACGCAGTATTTT. It yields the protein CASGSPRVGDTQYF.

This clonotype has a handful of counts. The chain recombines TRBV7-9 with TRBJ2-2; D is ambiguous. V lost 4 bases to trimming and J lost 6 bases, with 9 bases between them. The CDR3 loop spans 13 amino acids. The germline CDR1 and CDR2 sequences are SEHNR and FQNEAQ (reference sequence). In DNA, the CDR3 is TGTGCCAGCAGCTCCGTGGCAGCCGGGGAGCTGTTTTTT. It encodes CASSSVAAGELFF.

This rearrangement joins TRBV20-1 to TRBJ2-7; TRBD1 agrees at 10 bases. CDR1 and CDR2 (germline): DFQATT, SNEGSKA (reference sequence). CDR3 length: 16 residues. V lost 6 bases, J lost 0 bases, and 11 bases stayed unmatched. CDR3 sequence: CSAKGQGILSSYEQYF. In DNA, the CDR3 is TGCAGTGCCAAGGGACAGGGGATCCTCAGCTCCTACGAGCAGTACTTC.

For this clonotype: This sequence may be a read error, since a much larger clone differs from it by one base. The chain employs TRBV6-5 and TRBJ2-1; D perhaps matches TRBD2 (5 bases). The CDR3 runs to 15 residues. Germline CDR1 and CDR2: MNHEY and SVGAGI. DNA for the CDR3: TGTGCCAGCAGTTACAGGGCTAGCTCCTACAATGATCAGTTCTTC. Translation gives CASSYRASSYNDQFF.

This clonotype was seen ten or more times. V and J are TRBV10-3 and TRBJ2-7, with 11 bases fitting TRBD1. Germline V gene data show CDR1 as ENHRY and CDR2 as SYGVKD. The V and J ends lost 6 bases and 6 bases, in that order; junction bases with no gene match: 7. The CDR3 totals 14 residues. The CDR3, as DNA: TGTGCCATCAGAAATCGGACAGGGGGCGGCGAGCAGTACTTC. It encodes CAIRNRTGGGEQYF.

This clonotype was seen repeatedly, ten times or more. The chain employs TRBV11-2 and TRBJ2-1; 8 bases map to TRBD1. J was trimmed by 4 bases and V by 5 bases; bases with no gene match: 4. Germline assignment: CDR1 SGHAT and CDR2 FQNNGV. The CDR3 consists of 14 residues. Here the CDR3 reads CASSRWDRYNEQFF. Written as DNA, the CDR3 is TGTGCCAGCAGCCGCTGGGACAGGTACAATGAGCAGTTCTTC.

This clonotype was counted ten times or more. This chain links TRBV6-2 or TRBV6-3 with TRBJ2-7; the D gene is possibly TRBD1 (6 bases). V lost 9 bases to trimming and J lost 0 bases, with 21 bases between them. Germline lookup yields CDR1 MNHEY and CDR2 SVGEGT. The CDR3 is 16 amino acids. CDR3 DNA sequence: TGTGCCAGTTATCGAGGGGCACAGACAGGCTCCTACGAGCAGTACTTC. Translating gives CASYRGAQTGSYEQYF.

Many counts were recorded for this clonotype. This rearrangement joins TRBV12-3 or TRBV12-4 to TRBJ1-1, with no clear D. CDR3 length equals 14 residues. V was shortened by 5 bases and J by 4 bases, with 14 bases between the two germline ends. The CDR3 spells CASSARLKGTEAFF. CDR3 in DNA: TGTGCCAGCAGTGCGAGGTTAAAGGGCACTGAAGCTTTCTTT.

V usage is TRBV14 and J usage is TRBJ2-5, with D perhaps being TRBD1 or TRBD2 (6 bases each). From germline, CDR1 is SGHDN and CDR2 FVKESK. The CDR3 consists of 17 residues. V was trimmed by 1 base and J by 5 bases, leaving 20 bases between them. Here the CDR3 reads CASSQALSGARHETQYF. The CDR3 DNA reads TGTGCCAGCAGCCAAGCTCTTTCGGGGGCCCGCCACGAGACCCAGTACTTC.

The CDR3 loop is CASSIRPRQGYEQYF. The CDR3 DNA reads as TGTGCCAGTAGTATCAGGCCTAGACAGGGATACGAGCAGTACTTC. The chain carries TRBV19 and TRBJ2-7; 7 bases line up with TRBD1. In germline, CDR1 is LNHDA, CDR2 SQIVND (reference sequence). This CDR3 is 15 amino acids long. The V gene end was trimmed by 3 bases and the J gene end by 4 bases; junction bases not matched to a gene: 9.

This clonotype was detected many times. The chain joins TRBV7-2 to TRBJ2-3; weak D call: TRBD2 (6 bases). Germline V gene sequence: CDR1 SGHTA, CDR2 FQGNSA. V lost 5 bases and J 6 bases, leaving 15 bases between the germline ends. The CDR3 has 14 residues. The CDR3 bases are TGTGCCAGCAGCCGGGGCGGAGGGTGGGATACGCAGTATTTT. Translated: CASSRGGGWDTQYF.

The rearrangement links TRBV24-1 to TRBJ2-1; tentatively, D is TRBD1 or TRBD2 (5 bases each). Germline CDR1 and CDR2: KGHDR and SFDVKD. Trimming cost V 4 bases and J 4 bases, with 16 bases left between them. The length of the CDR3 is 16 residues. CDR3 amino acids: CATSDRGASRYNEQFF. The DNA for the CDR3 is TGTGCCACCAGTGACCGAGGGGCTAGCAGATACAATGAGCAGTTCTTC.

The V gene is TRBV7-9, the J gene TRBJ2-7; the D is unclear. The CDR3 runs to 14 residues. Per germline, CDR1 SEHNR and CDR2 FQNEAQ (reference sequence). Trimming pared 1 base from V and 0 bases from J, leaving 7 bases between. CDR3 amino acids: CASSLGPSSYEQYF. Written as DNA, the CDR3 is TGTGCCAGCAGCTTAGGACCCTCCTCCTACGAGCAGTACTTC.

This clonotype has just a few counts. The V and J genes are TRBV30 and TRBJ1-1, with TRBD1 matching over 8 bases. V dropped 3 bases and J dropped 6; count of bases not matched to a gene: 6. Germline V gene data show CDR1 as GTSNPN and CDR2 as SVGIG (reference sequence). The CDR3 contains 13 residues. CDR3: CAWRYQGAPEAFF. The CDR3 DNA reads TGTGCCTGGAGGTATCAGGGGGCGCCTGAAGCTTTCTTT. Variable domain in full (rest from reference TRBV30 and TRBJ1-1): SQTIHQWPATLVQPVGSPLSLECTVEGTSNPNLYWYRQAAGRGLQLLFYSVGIGQISSEVPQNLSASRPQDRQFILSSKKLLLSDSGFYLCAWRYQGAPEAFFGQGTRLTVV.

The chain combines TRBV19 with TRBJ2-1; D is undetermined. V dropped 5 bases and J dropped 8 bases, with 13 bases sitting between them. Per germline, CDR1 LNHDA and CDR2 SQIVND (reference sequence). CDR3 length: 13 residues. The CDR3 loop reads CASSQSGWYEQFF. In DNA, the CDR3 is TGTGCCAGTAGTCAGAGTGGATGGTATGAGCAGTTCTTC.

A few counts support this clonotype. The chain employs TRBV10-2 and TRBJ2-7; 7 nucleotides align to TRBD1. V dropped 5 bases and J dropped 1; count of bases not matched to a gene: 8. CDR1 and CDR2 (germline): WSHSY, SAAADI. The CDR3 sequence is 15 residues long. The DNA for the CDR3 is TGCGCCAGCAGTTATAACAGGGGTAGGTCCTACGAGCAGTACTTC. As protein: CASSYNRGRSYEQYF.